This TCR beta chain was recorded in a study of T-cell memory formation after mild COVID-19. Study summary: Among the donors, TCR clusters were largely specific to each donor.

The CDR3 totals 13 residues, both ends included. In TCRdb, the 5' RACE reads were re-called with MiXCR into one record per CDR3 protein. The data contain roughly 80,000 distinct CDR3 sequences, around 27% of them singletons. In its sample, this clonotype was seen many times. The limits of the CDR3 on the DNA are not certain, so only TCRdb's listed CDR3 is given. The rearrangement links TRBV21-1 to TRBJ1-5. TRBV21-1 is marked as a pseudogene. The TCR sequence derives from a man between 18 and 29 years old who had mild COVID-19 (a few samples of this study predate the infection). Cell type and time point are not known. The specimen was PBMCs or a T cell subset sorted from them (not recorded which). The CDR3 is CASWADGNQPQHF.